A selection of T cell receptor beta chains follows, all from one sample in a study of blood T cell repertoires in COVID-19. The method was immunoSEQ multiplex PCR; TCRdb's version includes in-frame clones alone and lacks a portion of them. The table includes some 210,000 clones, 87% detected once. Sequenced: PBMCs or T cells enriched from blood (not recorded which). The source is a man aged 18 to 30 with acute COVID-19. The CDR3 runs from the conserved cysteine through the conserved F or W. D genes are given only for firm matches. Size tells how often a clone was seen (once, few, many) or the class of an expanded clone, and some rows leave it out.

j_call clone_size cdr3_length d_call v_call cdr3_nt cdr3_aa
TRBJ2-7 few 16 TRBD1 TRBV2 TGTGCCAGCAGTGATGGTGAGACAGGGATTTTCTACGAGCAGTACTTC CASSDGETGIFYEQYF
TRBJ2-7 - 13 TRBD1 TRBV10-3 TGTGCCATAAGGAACAGGGGGTCCTACGAGCAGTACTTC CAIRNRGSYEQYF
TRBJ2-1 - 13 - TRBV7-9 TGTGCCAGCAGAGTTGGGGCAAACAATGAGCAGTTCTTC CASRVGANNEQFF
TRBJ2-3 - 16 TRBD1 TRBV29-1 TGCAGCGTTGATCCCTTACGACAGGGGCCCACAGATACGCAGTATTTT CSVDPLRQGPTDTQYF
TRBJ2-1 - 15 - TRBV7-6 TGTGCCAGCAGCACTCTCCTGACAGGTTACAATGAGCAGTTCTTC CASSTLLTGYNEQFF
TRBJ1-3 - 15 TRBD1 TRBV19 TGTGCCAGTGGGGGACAGCTCATCTCTGGAAACACCATATATTTT CASGGQLISGNTIYF
TRBJ2-7 - 14 - TRBV30 TGTGCCTGGAGTGGTGACAACCCGATCTCCGAGCAGTACTTC CAWSGDNPISEQYF
TRBJ2-7 - 16 - TRBV28 TGTGCCAGCAGTTTATCCCTAGCCGAAGCTAACTACGAGCAGTACTTC CASSLSLAEANYEQYF
TRBJ1-5 - 15 - TRBV28 TGTGCCAGCATCTCCCCAGGGGCGAGCAATCAGCCCCAGCATTTT CASISPGASNQPQHF
TRBJ2-3 - 15 - TRBV28 TGTGCCAGCAGTTTTGGAGGTTCAAGCGCAGATACGCAGTATTTT CASSFGGSSADTQYF
TRBJ1-6 once 15 - TRBV7-3 TGTGCCAGCAGCCCCTCTGGGGGCTTTAATTCACCCCTCCACTTT CASSPSGGFNSPLHF
TRBJ2-7 - 15 TRBD2 TRBV14 TGTGCCAGCAGCCAAGCGACTAGCTCCTCCTACGAGCAGTACTTC CASSQATSSSYEQYF
TRBJ1-3 - 16 - TRBV3-1/TRBV3-2 TGTGCCAGCAGCCGCATCGCCGGGGAGGTTGGAAACACCATATATTTT CASSRIAGEVGNTIYF
TRBJ2-1 - 13 TRBD2 TRBV12-3/TRBV12-4 TGTGCCAGCAGTTTAGGTGGGAGGGGTGAGCAGTTCTTC CASSLGGRGEQFF
TRBJ1-2 - 14 - TRBV28 TGTGCCAGCGCCCCAGGGTACCGACCCCAAGGCTACACCTTC CASAPGYRPQGYTF
TRBJ2-3 - 15 TRBD1 TRBV7-3 TGTGCCAGCAGCCTCGGACAGGGGTCGGCAGATACGCAGTATTTT CASSLGQGSADTQYF
TRBJ2-2 - 15 TRBD1 TRBV27 TGTGCCAGCAGTCGACAGGGTTTGAACACCGGGGAGCTGTTTTTT CASSRQGLNTGELFF
TRBJ2-6 - 16 - TRBV27 TGTGCCAGCAGTTTAGGAGGGTTTTCTGGGGCCAACGTCCTGACTTTC CASSLGGFSGANVLTF
TRBJ1-2 - 14 TRBD1 TRBV6-5 TGTGCCAGCAGTAGACAGGGGGGAGGCTATGGCTACACCTTC CASSRQGGGYGYTF
TRBJ2-5 - 13 - TRBV11-3 TGTGCCAGCAGCTCCACAGTCCAAGAGACCCAGTACTTC CASSSTVQETQYF
TRBJ2-1 - 15 TRBD2 TRBV4-3 TGCGCCAGCAGCCAAGGGACTAGCGTCTTCAATGAGCAGTTCTTC CASSQGTSVFNEQFF
TRBJ2-7 - 15 TRBD2 TRBV6-5 TGTGCCAGCAGCCCCAGGACTAGCGGGAGCTACGAGCAGTACTTC CASSPRTSGSYEQYF
TRBJ2-5 - 17 TRBD2 TRBV4-2 TGTGCCAGCAGCCAAGATGGAGCGGGAGGTGGTTTCGAGACCCAGTACTTC CASSQDGAGGGFETQYF
TRBJ2-1 - 13 - TRBV2 TGTGCCAGCAGTGACGAGCGGTACAATGAGCAGTTCTTC CASSDERYNEQFF
TRBJ1-2 - 14 - TRBV6-5 TGTGCCAGCAGCGATGGACAGCCTAACTATGGCTACACCTTC CASSDGQPNYGYTF
TRBJ1-6 - 15 - TRBV7-3 TGTGCCAGCAGCTTAGTTGGGGGGTCCAGGTCACCCCTCCACTTT CASSLVGGSRSPLHF
TRBJ1-4 - 16 - TRBV2 TGTGCCAGCCTCATAGGACAGCTCGGTTCTAATGAAAAACTGTTTTTT CASLIGQLGSNEKLFF
TRBJ2-7 - 19 - TRBV21-1 TGTGCCAGCAGCCCCATACGGGAGCGGGTTCCCGAGGGGACCTACGAGCAGTACTTC CASSPIRERVPEGTYEQYF
TRBJ1-1 - 13 - TRBV6-1 TGTGCCAGCAGTGATCGGGGGGTGACTGAAGCTTTCTTT CASSDRGVTEAFF
TRBJ1-4 - 16 - TRBV2 TGTGCCAGCAGTGAAGCGGTTCAGGGCCCGCCTTTTAAACTGTTTTTT CASSEAVQGPPFKLFF
TRBJ1-6 - 13 - TRBV7-2 TGTGCCAGCAAGAACAACGGGGGTTCACCCCTCCACTTT CASKNNGGSPLHF
TRBJ2-7 - 17 TRBD1 TRBV5-8 TGTGCCAGCAGCTTGGGGCGGGGGACAGGGACGAACTACGAGCAGTACTTC CASSLGRGTGTNYEQYF
TRBJ2-1 - 14 TRBD1 TRBV7-9 TGTGCCAGCAGCCCGGGACAGGGGATGGTTGAGCAGTTCTTC CASSPGQGMVEQFF
TRBJ2-7 - 15 TRBD1 TRBV30 TGTGCCTGGAGGAGGGGACAGGGGGTTGGATACGAGCAGTACTTC CAWRRGQGVGYEQYF
TRBJ1-1 - 13 - TRBV5-4 TGTGCCAGCAGCTTAAGCGCCCAACCTGAAGCTTTCTTT CASSLSAQPEAFF
TRBJ2-1 few 14 TRBD2 TRBV6-6 TGTGCCAGCAGTTTAGCGGGATCAAACAATGAGCAGTTCTTC CASSLAGSNNEQFF
TRBJ2-3 - 15 TRBD2 TRBV27 TGTGCCAGCAGTTGGGGGACTAGCGCCAGAGATACGCAGTATTTT CASSWGTSARDTQYF
TRBJ1-1 - 16 TRBD1 TRBV27 TGTGCCAGCAGTTCACGACAGGGGGCGAGAGATACTGAAGCTTTCTTT CASSSRQGARDTEAFF
TRBJ2-1 - 11 - TRBV20-1 TGCAGTGCTAGAGAGCGGAATGAGCAGTTCTTC CSARERNEQFF
TRBJ2-7 - 14 - TRBV28 TGTGCCAGCAGTTCCCAATGGGGGAGGTACGAGCAGTACTTC CASSSQWGRYEQYF
TRBJ2-5 - 18 TRBD1 TRBV30 TGTGCCTGGAGTGGAACGCCGGTGGACAGGGGGCGGTATGGGACCCAGTACTTC CAWSGTPVDRGRYGTQYF
TRBJ1-4 once 15 - TRBV2 TGTGCCAGCAGAGACAGGACAGTAATCAATGAAAAACTGTTTTTT CASRDRTVINEKLFF
TRBJ1-2 - 18 TRBD1 TRBV7-9 TGTGCCAGCAGCGACGGGACAGGGGGTCTCAGACCACACTATGGCTACACCTTC CASSDGTGGLRPHYGYTF
TRBJ1-2 - 12 - TRBV28 TGTGCCAGCAGTTTGGGGGCTAGGGGCTACACCTTC CASSLGARGYTF
TRBJ2-5 - 14 - TRBV11-3 TGTGCCAGCAGCTCGGAGTCACGTCAAGAGACCCAGTACTTC CASSSESRQETQYF
TRBJ2-1 - 16 TRBD2 TRBV6-1 TGTGCCAGCAGTGATCTAGCGGGCCAAGCCTACAATGAGCAGTTCTTC CASSDLAGQAYNEQFF
TRBJ2-2 - 15 - TRBV4-2 TGTGCCAGCAGCCAAGAGCCAGGAGGAGCCGGGGAGCTGTTTTTT CASSQEPGGAGELFF
TRBJ1-2 - 13 - TRBV30 TGTGCCTGGAGTGAGGGGGTGAATTATGGCTACACCTTC CAWSEGVNYGYTF
TRBJ2-4 - 16 - TRBV11-2 TGTGCCAGCAGCTTAGATCGACAAATAGCCAAAAACATTCAGTACTTC CASSLDRQIAKNIQYF
TRBJ2-1 - 14 - TRBV4-1 TGCGCCAGCAGCCAAGATTCGGGAGTCAATGAGCAGTTCTTC CASSQDSGVNEQFF
TRBJ1-2 - 15 - TRBV6-1 TGTGCCAGCAGTGAATTCGTCGGGGGACCAGATGGCTACACCTTC CASSEFVGGPDGYTF
TRBJ1-1 - 12 - TRBV11-3 TGTGCCAGCAGTCCTATGAACACTGAAGCTTTCTTT CASSPMNTEAFF
TRBJ1-3 - 15 TRBD1 TRBV19 TGTGCCAGTAGTACCCTGGACAGGGGTAGGAACACCATATATTTT CASSTLDRGRNTIYF
TRBJ1-5 - 15 - TRBV19 TGTGCCAGTAAGGGGTCCAGACATAGCAATCAGCCCCAGCATTTT CASKGSRHSNQPQHF
TRBJ2-1 - 15 TRBD2 TRBV6-2/TRBV6-3 TGTGCCAGCAGTTTAGTCGCGGGAGAATACAATGAGCAGTTCTTC CASSLVAGEYNEQFF
TRBJ1-2 few 14 TRBD1 TRBV28 TGTGCCGCCAAACCGACAGGGCTAGACTATGGCTACACCTTC CAAKPTGLDYGYTF
TRBJ1-6 few 13 - TRBV4-3 TGCGCCAGCAGCCAAGTAGAGGATTCACCCCTCCACTTT CASSQVEDSPLHF
TRBJ2-5 - 18 TRBD2 TRBV7-6 TGTGCCAGCAGCTCCGAGGGACTAGCGGGAGGGGCACAAGAGACCCAGTACTTC CASSSEGLAGGAQETQYF
TRBJ2-3 - 14 TRBD1 TRBV6-5 TGTGCCAGCAGTCGGGACAGGGGTGCAGATACGCAGTATTTT CASSRDRGADTQYF